These T cell receptor beta chains were read from a single sample in a study of CD8 T cells in Susac syndrome. TCRdb independently ran MiXCR on the immunoSEQ multiplex PCR reads; one entry per CDR3 protein. Of 160,000 or so distinct CDR3 sequences in the sample, 95% are singletons; the top ten hold 0.15% to 0.2%. Sample: CD8+ T cells from PBMCs. Source of these receptors: a human donor with multiple sclerosis. Each CDR3 is given with its conserved first and last residue. The D gene is left open where the match is weak. Only part of the rows carry a size: once, few, many, or a class if the clone is expanded.

d_gene	abundance	v_gene	j_gene	CDR3aa	CDR3nt
TRBD1	NA	TRBV3-1	TRBJ2-3	CASSQTGTDTQYF	TGTGCCAGCAGCCAGACAGGGACAGATACGCAGTATTTT
NA	once	TRBV20-1	TRBJ2-5	CSARASVRETQYF	TGCAGTGCTAGAGCCAGCGTTCGGGAGACCCAGTACTTC
NA	NA	TRBV28	TRBJ2-5	CASNLQPQETQYF	TGTGCCAGCAACCTGCAGCCGCAGGAAACCCAGTACTTC
NA	NA	TRBV5-1	TRBJ2-3	CASSLMFRETSTDTQYF	TGCGCCAGCAGCTTGATGTTCAGGGAAACTAGCACAGATACGCAGTATTTT
NA	NA	TRBV28	TRBJ2-1	CASSMNSYNEQFF	TGTGCCAGCAGTATGAACAGTTACAATGAGCAGTTCTTC
NA	NA	TRBV27	TRBJ1-3	CASGKGGTGNTIYF	TGTGCCAGCGGAAAAGGGGGAACTGGAAACACCATATATTTT
NA	NA	TRBV9	TRBJ1-1	CASSTSLNTEAFF	TGTGCCAGCAGCACCAGCTTGAACACTGAAGCTTTCTTT
NA	NA	TRBV20-1	TRBJ2-5	CSARSLRARETQYF	TGCAGTGCTAGATCGCTCAGGGCAAGGGAGACCCAGTACTTC
NA	NA	TRBV5-1	TRBJ1-1	CASSFRGRGDTEAFF	TGCGCCAGCAGCTTCAGGGGTCGGGGGGACACTGAAGCTTTCTTT
NA	NA	TRBV6-1	TRBJ2-3	CASSESGVADTQYF	TGTGCCAGCAGTGAGTCGGGGGTCGCAGATACGCAGTATTTT
NA	NA	TRBV19	TRBJ1-2	CASSEEIDYTF	TGTGCCAGCAGCGAGGAGATAGACTACACCTTC
NA	NA	TRBV19	TRBJ1-1	CASSISPNTEAFF	TGTGCCAGTAGTATTTCCCCGAACACTGAAGCTTTCTTT
NA	NA	TRBV27	TRBJ2-2	CASSIQQGANTGELFF	TGTGCCAGCAGTATACAACAGGGCGCGAACACCGGGGAGCTGTTTTTT
NA	NA	TRBV9	TRBJ2-1	CASSVGRVQFF	TGTGCCAGCAGCGTAGGACGGGTGCAGTTCTTC
TRBD1	NA	TRBV9	TRBJ2-7	CASSGQGGGHEQYF	TGTGCCAGCAGCGGACAGGGGGGAGGCCACGAGCAGTACTTC
TRBD2	NA	TRBV5-1	TRBJ2-1	CARASSGRGDEQFF	TGCGCCAGAGCTTCTAGCGGGAGGGGGGATGAGCAGTTCTTC
TRBD1	NA	TRBV27	TRBJ1-4	CASSLWSTGGDEKLFF	TGTGCCAGCAGTTTATGGTCGACAGGGGGCGATGAAAAACTGTTTTTT
TRBD1	NA	TRBV5-4	TRBJ1-2	CASSPDSGTVLYGYTF	TGTGCCAGCAGCCCCGACTCCGGGACAGTCCTCTATGGCTACACCTTC
NA	NA	TRBV20-1	TRBJ2-5	CSARDLNSIQETQYF	TGCAGTGCTAGAGATTTGAACAGCATACAAGAGACCCAGTACTTC
TRBD1	NA	TRBV30	TRBJ1-1	CAWITGTGGRTEAFF	TGTGCCTGGATCACGGGGACAGGGGGACGGACTGAAGCTTTCTTT
NA	NA	TRBV15	TRBJ2-7	CATSVDSRGEQYF	TGTGCCACCAGCGTCGACAGCAGGGGCGAGCAGTACTTC
NA	NA	TRBV20-1	TRBJ2-7	CSARWPLGYEQYF	TGCAGTGCTAGGTGGCCCTTGGGCTACGAGCAGTACTTC
NA	NA	TRBV4-1	TRBJ2-1	CASSTGPLSSDEQFF	TGCGCCAGCAGCACAGGACCTCTCAGCAGCGATGAGCAGTTCTTC
NA	NA	TRBV12-3/TRBV12-4	TRBJ2-5	CASSGPGETQYF	TGTGCCAGCAGCGGGCCAGGGGAGACCCAGTACTTC
TRBD1	NA	TRBV13	TRBJ2-1	CASSLVGTGAGDEQFF	TGTGCCAGCAGCTTAGTGGGGACAGGGGCCGGCGATGAGCAGTTCTTC
TRBD1	NA	TRBV9	TRBJ2-1	CASSLPVGTGAHEQFF	TGTGCCAGCAGCCTTCCCGTGGGGACAGGGGCTCATGAGCAGTTCTTC
TRBD2	NA	TRBV2	TRBJ2-5	CASRRLAGVRETQYF	TGTGCCAGCAGGAGACTAGCGGGAGTACGGGAGACCCAGTACTTC
NA	NA	TRBV12-3/TRBV12-4	TRBJ1-5	CASTLGGTNQPQHF	TGTGCCAGCACCCTGGGAGGTACCAATCAGCCCCAGCATTTT
NA	NA	TRBV3-1	TRBJ1-2	CASSQGDTGYTF	TGTGCCAGCAGCCAAGGAGACACTGGCTACACCTTC
NA	NA	TRBV5-1	TRBJ2-3	CASSLDREGDTQYF	TGCGCCAGCAGCCTTGACAGGGAGGGAGATACGCAGTATTTT
NA	NA	TRBV5-6	TRBJ2-7	CASSEGGHEQYF	TGTGCCAGCAGCGAAGGGGGGCACGAGCAGTACTTC
NA	NA	TRBV5-4	TRBJ2-1	CASSLVSYDEQFF	TGTGCCAGCAGCTTGGTGTCTTACGATGAGCAGTTCTTC
NA	NA	TRBV20-1	TRBJ2-7	CSARVRVNEQYF	TGCAGTGCTAGAGTCAGGGTCAACGAGCAGTACTTC
NA	NA	TRBV20-1	TRBJ1-1	CSAHSLGATEAFF	TGCAGTGCCCACAGCTTGGGAGCCACTGAAGCTTTCTTT
TRBD1	NA	TRBV5-4	TRBJ2-3	CASSLRQGRTDTQYF	TGTGCCAGCAGCTTACGACAGGGACGCACAGATACGCAGTATTTT
NA	NA	TRBV27	TRBJ2-7	CASRSSGSYEQYF	TGTGCCAGCAGGTCTTCCGGCTCCTACGAGCAGTACTTC
TRBD1	NA	TRBV29-1	TRBJ1-2	CSVPGQGYGYTF	TGCAGCGTTCCGGGACAGGGCTATGGCTACACCTTC
NA	NA	TRBV7-6	TRBJ2-7	CASSPLVRSYEQYF	TGTGCCAGCAGCCCCCTAGTTAGATCCTACGAGCAGTACTTC
TRBD1	NA	TRBV20-1	TRBJ2-2	CSARDRGQGSTGELFF	TGCAGTGCTAGAGATCGTGGACAGGGGTCCACCGGGGAGCTGTTTTTT
NA	NA	TRBV28	TRBJ2-7	CASSFIGLGHEQYF	TGTGCCAGCAGTTTTATCGGGCTAGGACACGAGCAGTACTTC
NA	NA	TRBV28	TRBJ2-7	CASNTGRYEQYF	TGTGCCAGCAATACAGGGAGGTACGAGCAGTACTTC